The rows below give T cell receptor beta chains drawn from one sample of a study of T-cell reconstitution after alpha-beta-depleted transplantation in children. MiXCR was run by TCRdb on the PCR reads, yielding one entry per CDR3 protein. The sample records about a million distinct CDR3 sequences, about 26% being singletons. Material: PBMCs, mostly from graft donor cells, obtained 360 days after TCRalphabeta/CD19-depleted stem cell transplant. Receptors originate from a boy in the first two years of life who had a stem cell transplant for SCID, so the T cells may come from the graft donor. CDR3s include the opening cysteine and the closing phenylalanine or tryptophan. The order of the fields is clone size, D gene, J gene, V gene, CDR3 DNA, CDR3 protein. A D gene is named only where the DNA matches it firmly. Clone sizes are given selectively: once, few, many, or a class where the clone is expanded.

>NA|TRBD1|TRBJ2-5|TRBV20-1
TGCAGTGCTAGTGTACAGGGGGAGACCCAGTACTTC
CSASVQGETQYF
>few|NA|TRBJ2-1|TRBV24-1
TGTGCCACCAGTGTTCCGATGGGGGGGCCCTCAGGCTCCTACAATGAGCAGTTCTTC
CATSVPMGGPSGSYNEQFF
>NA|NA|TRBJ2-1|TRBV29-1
TGCAGCGTTGTGGGGGCAGGGAAGTTCTTC
CSVVGAGKFF
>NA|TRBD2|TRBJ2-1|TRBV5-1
TGCGCCAGCAGCTCGGTTCCTCCGGGACTAGCGGGGTTCAATGAGCAGTTCTTC
CASSSVPPGLAGFNEQFF
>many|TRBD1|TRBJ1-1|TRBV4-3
TGCGCCAGCAGCCGCCGGACAGGGGACACTGAAGCTTTCTTT
CASSRRTGDTEAFF
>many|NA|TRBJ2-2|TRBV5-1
TGCGCCAGCAGCTTAGACAGGGAGCTGTTTTTT
CASSLDRELFF
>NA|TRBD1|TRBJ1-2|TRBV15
TGTGCCACCAGCAGCCTGACAGGGCTGGGAAAGGCCTCTAACTATGGCTACACCTTC
CATSSLTGLGKASNYGYTF
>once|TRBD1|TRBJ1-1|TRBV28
TGTGCCAGCAGTCCCCAAGCCAGGGGGGCTTTCTTT
CASSPQARGAFF
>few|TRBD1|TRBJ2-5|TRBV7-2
TGTGCCAGCAGCTACGGGACAGAAGAGACCCAGTACTTC
CASSYGTEETQYF
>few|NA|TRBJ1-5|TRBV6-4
TGTGCCAGCAGTGCCGACCCGGGTCAGCCCCAGCATTTT
CASSADPGQPQHF
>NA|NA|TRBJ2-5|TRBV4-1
TGCGCCAGCAGCCTCCACTTTCGGGGACATAACCAAGAGACCCAGTACTTC
CASSLHFRGHNQETQYF
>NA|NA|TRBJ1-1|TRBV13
TGTGCCAGCACGGACACTGAAGCTTTCTTT
CASTDTEAFF
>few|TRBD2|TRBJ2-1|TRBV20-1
TGCAGTGCTAGAAAGACTAGCGGGGTAAACAATGAGCAGTTCTTC
CSARKTSGVNNEQFF
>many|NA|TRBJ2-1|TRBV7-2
TGTGCCAGCAGCTTTGACAGCTCCTACAATGAGCAGTTCTTC
CASSFDSSYNEQFF
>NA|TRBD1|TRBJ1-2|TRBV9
TGTGCCAGCAGCGTAGGACAGGGGGCGCATCTGTATGGCTACACCTTC
CASSVGQGAHLYGYTF
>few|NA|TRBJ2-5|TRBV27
TGTGCCAGCAGACGGGGGTACCAAGAGACCCAGTACTTC
CASRRGYQETQYF
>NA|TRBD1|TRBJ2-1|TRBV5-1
TGCGCCAGCAGCTTCCAACAGGGGTCCTACAATGAGCAGTTCTTC
CASSFQQGSYNEQFF
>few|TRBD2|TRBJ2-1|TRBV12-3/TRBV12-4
TGTGCCAGCAGTCCTGGACTAGCGGGGGGGCCGGAGTTCTTC
CASSPGLAGGPEFF
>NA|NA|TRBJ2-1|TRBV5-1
TGCGCCAGCAGCTTGGAGCCCCAGGTTAGATCAACCCATGAGCAGTTCTTC
CASSLEPQVRSTHEQFF
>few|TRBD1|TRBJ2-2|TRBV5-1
TGCGCCAGCAGCCGGGACAGGGACCGGAGCACCGGGGAGCTGTTTTTT
CASSRDRDRSTGELFF
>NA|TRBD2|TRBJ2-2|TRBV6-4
TGTGCCAGCAAGGGAGGGACTAGCAGCACCGGGGAGCTGTTTTTT
CASKGGTSSTGELFF
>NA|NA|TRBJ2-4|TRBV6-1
TGTGCCAGCGAGCCGAGAAATACTATCGGCAAAAACATTCAGTACTTC
CASEPRNTIGKNIQYF
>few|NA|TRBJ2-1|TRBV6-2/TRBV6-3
TGTGCCAGCAGCCTTAGGGGGGTTCCGTACAATGAGCAGTTCTTC
CASSLRGVPYNEQFF
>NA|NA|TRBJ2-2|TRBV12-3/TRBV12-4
TGTGCCAGCACCATTGGGAGACAAGGGGAGCTGTTTTTT
CASTIGRQGELFF
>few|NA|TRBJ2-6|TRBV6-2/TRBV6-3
TGTGCCAGCAGTTTTGCGGGTGGGGCCAACGTCCTGACTTTC
CASSFAGGANVLTF
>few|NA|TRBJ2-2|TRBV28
TGTGCCAGCAGTCCGGGATGGGGGCCGAACACCGGGGAGCTGTTTTTT
CASSPGWGPNTGELFF
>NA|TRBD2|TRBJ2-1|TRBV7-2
TGTGCCAGCAGCTTAGGGGGACTAGCGGGGGGGAAGAATGAGCAGTTCTTC
CASSLGGLAGGKNEQFF
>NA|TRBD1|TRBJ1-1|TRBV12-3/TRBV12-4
TGTGCCAGCAGCTCCGGGACAGGGGCCATGAACACTGAAGCTTTCTTT
CASSSGTGAMNTEAFF
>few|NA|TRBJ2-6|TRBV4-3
TGCGCCAGCAGCCAACTGGGACTGGGTGGGGCCAACGTCCTGACTTTC
CASSQLGLGGANVLTF